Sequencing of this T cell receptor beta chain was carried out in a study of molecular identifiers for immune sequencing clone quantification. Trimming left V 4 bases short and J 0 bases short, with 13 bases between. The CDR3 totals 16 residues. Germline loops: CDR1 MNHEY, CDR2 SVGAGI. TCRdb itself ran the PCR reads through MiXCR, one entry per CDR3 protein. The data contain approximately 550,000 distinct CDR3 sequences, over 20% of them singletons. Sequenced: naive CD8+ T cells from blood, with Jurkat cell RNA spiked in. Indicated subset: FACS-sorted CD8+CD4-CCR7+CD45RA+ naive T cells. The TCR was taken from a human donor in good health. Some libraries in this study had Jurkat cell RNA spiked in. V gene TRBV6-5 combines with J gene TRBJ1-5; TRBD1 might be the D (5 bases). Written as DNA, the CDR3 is TGTGCCAGCAGTTTAGGGGCACACTGTAGCAATCAGCCCCAGCATTTT. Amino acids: CASSLGAHCSNQPQHF.